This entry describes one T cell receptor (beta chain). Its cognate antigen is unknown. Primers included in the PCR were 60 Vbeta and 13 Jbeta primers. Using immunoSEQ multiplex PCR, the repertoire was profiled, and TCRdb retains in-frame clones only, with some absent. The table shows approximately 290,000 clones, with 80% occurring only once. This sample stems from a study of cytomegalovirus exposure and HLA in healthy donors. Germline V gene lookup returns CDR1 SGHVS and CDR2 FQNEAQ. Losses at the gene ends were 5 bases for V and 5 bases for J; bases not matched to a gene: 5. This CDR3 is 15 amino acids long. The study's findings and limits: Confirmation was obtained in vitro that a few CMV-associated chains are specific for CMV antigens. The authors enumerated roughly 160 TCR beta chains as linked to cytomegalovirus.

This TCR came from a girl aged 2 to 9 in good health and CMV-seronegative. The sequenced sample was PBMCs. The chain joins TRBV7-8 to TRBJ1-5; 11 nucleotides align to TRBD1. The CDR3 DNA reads TGTGCCAGCAGCCCCGGACAGGGGGCCTATCAGCCCCAGCATTTT. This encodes CASSPGQGAYQPQHF. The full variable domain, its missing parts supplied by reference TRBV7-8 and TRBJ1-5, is GAGVSQSPRYKVAKRGQDVALRCDPISGHVSLFWYQQALGQGPEFLTYFQNEAQLDKSGLPSDRFFAERPEGSVSTLKIQRTQQEDSAVYLCASSPGQGAYQPQHFGDGTRLSIL.